A single sample is the source of the 10 T cell receptor beta chains below, sequenced in a study of T cells expressing NK-cell markers. TCRdb reprocessed the 5' RACE reads and keeps a single row for each CDR3 protein, giving no DNA. This table holds 350,000 to 450,000 distinct CDR3 sequences. Input material: blood T cells: a sorted CD56 or NKG2C T cell subset, CD4+ or CD8+ T cells, or bulk PBMC T cells (not recorded which). Receptors originate from a man aged 18 to 69 in good health.

The rearrangement joins TRBV5-1 to TRBJ2-2. CDR3 length: 15 residues. The germline V gene has CDR1 SGHRS and CDR2 YFSETQ. The CDR3 region is CASSSGHSDTGELFF.

The genes are TRBV4-1 and TRBJ1-5; as DNA is missing, the TRBD1 call by TCRdb cannot be tested. CDR3 length: 14 residues. Germline CDR1 reads MGHRA; CDR2 reads YSYEKL. The CDR3: CASSQVPGSQPQHF.

This sequence joins TRBV7-6 and TRBJ2-7; TCRdb gives TRBD2 as the D gene, but with no DNA this cannot be confirmed. Germline loops: CDR1 SGHVS, CDR2 FNYEAQ. This CDR3 has 15 amino acids. Here the CDR3 reads CASSAQRGGRSGQYF.

The chain uses TRBV20-1 and TRBJ1-5; the D gene TCRdb calls, TRBD1, cannot be checked with no DNA. This CDR3 has 16 amino acids. Germline CDR1 reads DFQATT; CDR2 reads SNEGSKA (reference sequence). The CDR3 is CSATTGAGSGNQPQHF.

The V and J genes are TRBV7-9 and TRBJ2-6; TCRdb's assignment of TRBD2 cannot be checked, as there is no DNA. CDR1 and CDR2 from the germline V gene are SEHNR and FQNEAQ (reference sequence). The CDR3 totals 13 residues. Here the CDR3 reads CASSHASPVVLTF.

This sequence joins TRBV15 and TRBJ2-3. The CDR3 is 14 amino acids. Per germline, CDR1 LNHNV and CDR2 YYDKDF (reference sequence). CDR3 protein: CATSRDTKTDTQYF. Combining the CDR3 with reference TRBV15 and TRBJ2-3 gives the whole variable domain DAMVIQNPRYQVTQFGKPVTLSCSQTLNHNVMYWYQQKSSQAPKLLFHYYDKDFNNEADTPDNFQSRRPNTSFCFLDIRSPGLGDTAMYLCATSRDTKTDTQYFGPGTRLTVL.

V usage is TRBV12-3 or TRBV12-4 and J usage is TRBJ1-5; TCRdb's D call, TRBD1, is unchecked because there is no DNA. There are 14 residues in the CDR3. The CDR3 is CASSGTASNQPQHF.

V and J are TRBV27 and TRBJ1-5. Germline-derived CDR1 and CDR2 are MNHEY and SMNVEV (reference sequence). This CDR3 has 16 residues. The chain's CDR3 is CASSPVGGDSNQPQHF.

V gene TRBV5-5 combines with J gene TRBJ2-7. CDR1 and CDR2 (germline): SGHKS, YYEKEE (reference sequence). CDR3 length: 15 amino acids. The CDR3 region is CASSLQAGRTYEQYF.

This chain uses TRBV28 with TRBJ1-1; TCRdb selects TRBD1, and the lack of DNA leaves this call unchecked. In germline, CDR1 is MDHEN, CDR2 SYDVKM. The CDR3 covers 13 residues. The CDR3 loop is CASSPGTGRISFF.